This TCR beta chain was recovered during a study of T cells in tuberculosis. Profiling relied on immunoSEQ multiplex PCR, and the TCRdb table lists in-frame clones only, not all of them. The sample contains 35,000 to 50,000 clones, approximately 94% of which appear only once. Notes on the study in general: Active tuberculosis alpha repertoires lay closer to GMM-specific TCRs than controls'. Cases with active tuberculosis were adults, while controls were adolescents.

This clone was picked up one time. Its antigen remains unidentified. This TCR derives from a donor aged 10 to 29 with latent tuberculosis or without tuberculosis infection. Some clones in this sample may be carry-over from other donors' samples. The sample comprised PBMCs.

This CDR3 reads CASSPLRGGELNTEAFF. CDR3 bases: TGTGCCAGCTCACCACTCAGAGGGGGCGAACTGAACACTGAAGCTTTCTTT. V is TRBV18 and J is TRBJ1-1, with 7 positions matching TRBD1. The V segment lost 1 base and the J segment 0 bases; nucleotides outside the gene matches: 8. The germline V gene has CDR1 KGHSH and CDR2 LQKENI. CDR3 length equals 17 residues. The whole variable domain, remainder taken from reference TRBV18 and TRBJ1-1, is NAGVMQNPRHLVRRRGQEARLRCSPMKGHSHVYWYRQLPEEGLKFMVYLQKENIIDESGMPKERFSAEFPKEGPSILRIQQVVRGDSAAYFCASSPLRGGELNTEAFFGQGTRLTVV.